These T cell receptor beta chains were read from a single sample in a study of Ad26.COV2.S vaccination and SARS-CoV-2 variants. Profiling relied on immunoSEQ multiplex PCR, and the TCRdb table lists in-frame clones only, not all of them. The sample lists about 350,000 clones; about 88% were seen once. Sample: peripheral blood, taken in a trial of Ad26.COV2.S vaccine versus placebo. These receptors came from a person between 18 and 65 years old who received the Ad26.COV2.S COVID-19 vaccine or a placebo. Both conserved end residues are part of each CDR3. The D gene is left open where the match is weak. Clone size, where shown, is once, few, many, or a class for clones that have expanded.

TRBJ2-7 | - | TRBV4-2 | 18 | - | TGTGCCAGCAGCCAAGATTATTATTTAGAGGCAGGCGGCTACGAGCAGTACTTC | CASSQDYYLEAGGYEQYF
TRBJ2-6 | TRBD1 | TRBV7-6 | 18 | - | TGTGCCAGCAGCTTAAGTCCAGGGGGACCCTCTGGGGCCAACGTCCTGACTTTC | CASSLSPGGPSGANVLTF
TRBJ2-5 | - | TRBV20-1 | 11 | - | TGCAGTGCCCCCTTCCGAGAGACCCAGTACTTC | CSAPFRETQYF
TRBJ1-1 | TRBD1 | TRBV7-2 | 13 | - | TGTGCCAGCCGGGCAGGGGGGTGGACTGAAGCTTTCTTT | CASRAGGWTEAFF
TRBJ2-1 | - | TRBV9 | 11 | - | TGTGCCAGCAGCGTAGTCGGGGAGCAGTTCTTC | CASSVVGEQFF
TRBJ2-3 | TRBD2 | TRBV7-2 | 15 | - | TGTGCCAGCAGCTTAGAGGCTAGCGGTGGAGATACGCAGTATTTT | CASSLEASGGDTQYF
TRBJ1-1 | TRBD1 | TRBV28 | 17 | - | TGTGCCAGCAGCCGAACCGGGACAGGGGTCTCCGGCACTGAAGCTTTCTTT | CASSRTGTGVSGTEAFF
TRBJ1-2 | - | TRBV28 | 15 | - | TGTGCCAGCAGTGAAAGCAGGGCGGGGTACTATGGCTACACCTTC | CASSESRAGYYGYTF
TRBJ1-1 | - | TRBV4-1 | 13 | - | TGCGCCAGCAGCCAAGGGCAGGGGCTGGAAGCTTTCTTT | CASSQGQGLEAFF
TRBJ2-1 | TRBD2 | TRBV27 | 20 | - | TGTGCCAGCAGTTTAAGCCGACTAGCGGGAGGCGGGGGAGAGGGCAATGAGCAGTTCTTC | CASSLSRLAGGGGEGNEQFF
TRBJ2-3 | - | TRBV5-1 | 13 | many | TGCGCCAGCGCCCGGACCGGCACAGATACGCAGTATTTT | CASARTGTDTQYF
TRBJ2-1 | TRBD2 | TRBV7-3 | 20 | - | TGTGCCAGCAGCTTAATCCCCCCTCCCAGAACTAGCGGGGTAAACAATGAGCAGTTCTTC | CASSLIPPPRTSGVNNEQFF
TRBJ1-2 | - | TRBV29-1 | 12 | few | TGCAGCGGCAACACAGGGAAAGACGGCTACACCTTC | CSGNTGKDGYTF
TRBJ2-7 | TRBD2 | TRBV11-2 | 12 | - | TGTGCCAGCAGCTGGGGGGGGAGGGAGCAGTACTTC | CASSWGGREQYF
TRBJ2-7 | TRBD2 | TRBV7-8 | 15 | - | TGTGCCAGCAGCCCGCCTAGCGGGAGGGCCAACGAGCAGTACTTC | CASSPPSGRANEQYF
TRBJ2-7 | TRBD2 | TRBV4-3 | 16 | - | TGCGCCAGCAGCCAGGGACTAGCGGGGGGGCTCCACGAGCAGTACTTC | CASSQGLAGGLHEQYF
TRBJ1-5 | - | TRBV5-1 | 14 | once | TGCGCCAGCAGCTTGGGAGGCGACAATCAGCCCCAGCATTTT | CASSLGGDNQPQHF
TRBJ2-7 | - | TRBV7-2 | 15 | - | TGTGCCAGCAGCTTAGCCCAAATAGGGCCCGGGGAGCAGTACTTC | CASSLAQIGPGEQYF
TRBJ2-3 | TRBD2 | TRBV2 | 15 | - | TGTGCCAGCAGGGGAGGGAGTTGGAGCACAGATACGCAGTATTTT | CASRGGSWSTDTQYF
TRBJ1-4 | - | TRBV4-1 | 16 | few | TGCGCCAGCAGCCAAGAAGACAGCACGGAGAATGAAAAACTGTTTTTT | CASSQEDSTENEKLFF
TRBJ1-2 | TRBD1 | TRBV27 | 14 | - | TGTGCCAGCACCCCGACAGGGGGCTTTTTAGACTACACCTTC | CASTPTGGFLDYTF
TRBJ2-3 | TRBD2 | TRBV6-2/TRBV6-3 | 16 | - | TGTGCCAGCAGTTCTCAGCGGGGGACCCGCACAGATACGCAGTATTTT | CASSSQRGTRTDTQYF
TRBJ1-2 | - | TRBV24-1 | 15 | - | TGTGCCACCAGTGATGCCGGGACAACTAACTATGGCTACACCTTC | CATSDAGTTNYGYTF
TRBJ2-5 | TRBD1 | TRBV11-2 | 13 | - | TGTGCCAGCAGTTCGGGACAGAAAGAGACCCAGTACTTC | CASSSGQKETQYF
TRBJ2-3 | TRBD1 | TRBV27 | 16 | - | TGTGCCAGCAGTTTGCCGGGACAGGGGGCGGCAGATACGCAGTATTTT | CASSLPGQGAADTQYF
TRBJ2-7 | - | TRBV5-6 | 17 | few | TGTGCCAGCAGCGGAAAAGCTTTACGGACAGTATCCTACGAGCAGTACTTC | CASSGKALRTVSYEQYF
TRBJ1-1 | - | TRBV5-1 | 14 | once | TGCGCCAGCAGCCCCACGTTGGGGGGCACTGAAGCTTTCTTT | CASSPTLGGTEAFF
TRBJ2-3 | TRBD2 | TRBV19 | 15 | - | TGTGCCAGTAGGCCCGCGGGGGTAGTAGCAGATACGCAGTATTTT | CASRPAGVVADTQYF
TRBJ2-3 | - | TRBV19 | 14 | - | TGTGCCAGTAGTATAGGACCTGAGGTAGATACGCAGTATTTT | CASSIGPEVDTQYF
TRBJ2-1 | TRBD2 | TRBV4-2 | 14 | - | TGTGCCAGCAGCCATGGGTTGCGGGAGGGTGAGCAGTTCTTC | CASSHGLREGEQFF
TRBJ2-3 | TRBD1 | TRBV19 | 15 | - | TGTGCCAGTAGTGGGACAGGGGTGGTCACAGATACGCAGTATTTT | CASSGTGVVTDTQYF
TRBJ1-1 | TRBD1 | TRBV5-8 | 13 | - | TGTGCCAGCAGCTTGCCAGCCCAGACAGGGACTTTCTTT | CASSLPAQTGTFF
TRBJ2-3 | - | TRBV5-1 | 16 | - | TGCGCCAGCAGCTGGCAGCCGGGACCCAGCACAGATACGCAGTATTTT | CASSWQPGPSTDTQYF
TRBJ1-2 | - | TRBV14 | 14 | - | TGTGCCAGCAGCCAAGATTTTGCGGTTTATGGCTACACCTTC | CASSQDFAVYGYTF
TRBJ1-1 | - | TRBV9 | 16 | - | TGTGCCAGCAGCCCCCTCAAGGGTCCGGGGAACACTGAAGCTTTCTTT | CASSPLKGPGNTEAFF
TRBJ2-1 | TRBD1 | TRBV7-3 | 13 | - | TGTGCCAGCAGCTCCGGGACAGGGGGTGAGCAGTTCTTC | CASSSGTGGEQFF
TRBJ1-1 | - | TRBV13 | 15 | - | TGTGCCAGCAGCTTAGGCTTACAGGCGGACACTGAAGCTTTCTTT | CASSLGLQADTEAFF
TRBJ1-4 | - | TRBV6-5 | 15 | once | TGTGCCAGCAGCCACTCGGACCTCCGGGGTGAAAAACTGTTTTTT | CASSHSDLRGEKLFF
TRBJ2-2 | - | TRBV4-2 | 16 | - | TGTGCCAGCAGCCAAGATCTGGGGCTGAACACCGGGGAGCTGTTTTTT | CASSQDLGLNTGELFF
TRBJ1-3 | - | TRBV27 | 13 | - | TGTGCCAGCAGCGCGGACCGAAGAAACACCATATATTTT | CASSADRRNTIYF
TRBJ1-1 | TRBD1 | TRBV5-4 | 15 | - | TGTGCCAGCAGCCCCGGGGACAGGGGGAAACTTGAAGCTTTCTTT | CASSPGDRGKLEAFF
TRBJ2-7 | - | TRBV5-8 | 13 | - | TGTGCCAGCAGCTGGGGGCCGGCCTACGAGCAGTACTTC | CASSWGPAYEQYF
TRBJ1-6 | TRBD1 | TRBV27 | 14 | - | TGTGCCAGCAAGTCGAAGGGGGCGAATTCACCCCTCCACTTT | CASKSKGANSPLHF
TRBJ2-3 | TRBD2 | TRBV2 | 15 | - | TGTGCCAGCAGTGAGGCTAGCGGGATCACAGATACGCAGTATTTT | CASSEASGITDTQYF
TRBJ2-5 | - | TRBV9 | 12 | - | TGTGCCAGCAGCCCCGGAGACCCGCCCCAGTACTTC | CASSPGDPPQYF
TRBJ2-1 | - | TRBV5-4 | 11 | - | TGTGCCAGCAGCACCATGGGGGAGCAGTTCTTC | CASSTMGEQFF
TRBJ2-6 | - | TRBV5-1 | 19 | - | TGCGCCAGCAGCTTGGTTCTGTCCTCCGGAAACTCTGGGGCCAACGTCCTGACTTTC | CASSLVLSSGNSGANVLTF
TRBJ2-1 | - | TRBV9 | 16 | many | TGTGCCAGCAGCGTAGTCAGTGGCGGAGCCCACAATGAGCAGTTCTTC | CASSVVSGGAHNEQFF
TRBJ2-7 | - | TRBV12-2 | 14 | - | TGTGCAAGTCGCTTAGGAGGGGGCCTCTTGGAGCAGTACTTC | CASRLGGGLLEQYF
TRBJ1-4 | - | TRBV30 | 15 | - | TGTGCCTGGAGTACAGGAGGACCGGCGCTCGGAAAACTGTTTTTT | CAWSTGGPALGKLFF
TRBJ2-7 | - | TRBV3-1/TRBV3-2 | 12 | - | TGTGCCAGCGCGGGGATTTCCTACGAGCAGTACTTC | CASAGISYEQYF
TRBJ2-2 | - | TRBV5-4 | 15 | - | TGTGCCAGCAGCTTGAAAGACGGGAGAGACGGGGAGCTGTTTTTT | CASSLKDGRDGELFF
TRBJ2-6 | - | TRBV3-1/TRBV3-2 | 16 | - | TGTGCCAGCAGCCAAGATCTGGACTCTGGGGCCAACGTCCTGACTTTC | CASSQDLDSGANVLTF
TRBJ2-3 | - | TRBV6-4 | 14 | - | TGTGCCAGCAGTGCTTCGCCCCGCGCAGATACGCAGTATTTT | CASSASPRADTQYF
TRBJ1-5 | - | TRBV28 | 18 | - | TGTGCCAGCAGTTTAATCAAGGTAGGGGTGTATAGCAATCAGCCCCAGCATTTT | CASSLIKVGVYSNQPQHF
TRBJ1-5 | - | TRBV5-4 | 14 | - | TGTGCCAGCAGCCAAACAGGGACTGATCAGCCCCAGCATTTT | CASSQTGTDQPQHF